Included here is one T cell receptor beta chain sequence, with context. The antigen is not known. This sample stems from a study of post-analysis software for immune sequencing data. Study outcomes and limitations: The five TRBV segments detected at higher frequency in patients than in controls included TRBV5-6, TRBV5-1 and TRBV20-1.

With 0 bases clipped from V and 2 bases from J, the junction kept 3 bases outside the gene matches. Germline CDR1 reads SGHTA; CDR2 reads FQGNSA. The CDR3 has 15 residues. Prepared libraries of TCR beta cDNA carried unique molecular identifiers. TCRdb itself ran the PCR reads through MiXCR, one entry per CDR3 protein. The data hold some 700,000 distinct CDR3 sequences, with approximately 60% observed a single time. The rearrangement joins TRBV7-2 to TRBJ1-2; the match to TRBD1 covers 7 bases. This clonotype originated in a girl aged 2 to 9 with multiple sclerosis. Sequencing was performed on blood. The CDR3 bases are TGTGCCAGCAGCTTAGCTGAGGGGGCGAACTATGGCTACACCTTC. It specifies CASSLAEGANYGYTF.